This T cell receptor beta chain was recorded in a study of cytomegalovirus exposure and HLA in healthy donors. Study-wide findings and caveats: V- and J-gene trimming in TCR beta was tied to a missense DCLRE1C variant by an analysis performed later.

About this clone itself: Its antigen is currently unknown.

CDR3 length: 14 residues. V was clipped by 6 bases and J by 8 bases, with 16 bases between them. Germline CDR1 is MNHEY and CDR2 is SVGAGI. Researchers ran the PCR with 60 Vbeta and 13 Jbeta primers. Only in-frame clones appear in the TCRdb table, and some are missing; sequencing was by immunoSEQ multiplex PCR. The repertoire holds about 180,000 clones, 75% to 85% seen once, with roughly 4.5% in the top ten. This sequence joins TRBV6-5 and TRBJ1-4; D remains ambiguous. This TCR derives from a woman aged 18-29 years in good health and CMV-seropositive. Sequences were obtained from PBMCs. CDR3: CASSPVGQLEKLFF. The CDR3 region has the DNA TGTGCCAGCAGCCCTGTGGGCCAGCTGGAAAAACTGTTTTTT.